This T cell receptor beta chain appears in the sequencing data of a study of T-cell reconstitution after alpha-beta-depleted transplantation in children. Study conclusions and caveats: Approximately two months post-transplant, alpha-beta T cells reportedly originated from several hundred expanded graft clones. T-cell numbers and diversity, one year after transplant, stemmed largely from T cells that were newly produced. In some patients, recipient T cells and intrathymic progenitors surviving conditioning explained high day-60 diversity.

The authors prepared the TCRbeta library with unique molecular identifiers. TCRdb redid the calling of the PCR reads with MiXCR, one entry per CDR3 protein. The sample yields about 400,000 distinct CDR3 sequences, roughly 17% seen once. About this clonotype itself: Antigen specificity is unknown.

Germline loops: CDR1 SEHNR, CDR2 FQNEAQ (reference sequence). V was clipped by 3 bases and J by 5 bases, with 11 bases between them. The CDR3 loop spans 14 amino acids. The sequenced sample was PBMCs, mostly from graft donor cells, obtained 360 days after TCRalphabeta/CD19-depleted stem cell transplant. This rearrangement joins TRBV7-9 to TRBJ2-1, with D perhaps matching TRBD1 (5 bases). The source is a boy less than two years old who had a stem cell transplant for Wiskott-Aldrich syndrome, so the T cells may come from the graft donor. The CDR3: CASSFQGLDNEQFF. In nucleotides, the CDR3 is TGTGCCAGCAGCTTCCAGGGCCTTGACAATGAGCAGTTCTTC.